Each of the 32 T cell receptor beta chains below was sequenced from the same sample in a study of cytomegalovirus exposure and HLA in healthy donors. The PCR was carried out with 60 Vbeta primers and 13 Jbeta primers. This table comes from immunoSEQ multiplex PCR, and its TCRdb copy is limited to in-frame clones, with some not included. The sample totals about 140,000 clones. The sequencing input was PBMCs. The receptors come from a woman younger than 30 in good health and CMV-seronegative.

The chain combines TRBV20-1 with TRBJ2-1, with TRBD2 matching over 9 bases. The CDR3 is made up of 11 amino acids. V lost 4 bases, J lost 10 bases, and 2 bases stayed unmatched. Germline-derived CDR1 and CDR2 are DFQATT and SNEGSKA (reference sequence). In DNA, the CDR3 is TGCAGTGCTACTCTAGCGGGAGAGCAGTTCTTC. This sequence encodes CSATLAGEQFF.

This sequence joins TRBV5-4 and TRBJ2-1; TRBD2 agrees at 8 bases. The J segment lost 6 bases and the V segment lost 2 bases, leaving 10 bases of the junction unmatched. The germline V gene has CDR1 SGHNT and CDR2 YYREEE (reference sequence). The CDR3 is 16 amino acids. CDR3 DNA: TGTGCCAGCAGCTTCAAATGGACTAGCCGAAGCAATGAGCAGTTCTTC. Residues: CASSFKWTSRSNEQFF.

J is TRBJ2-1 and V is TRBV5-1; TRBD1 might be the D (5 bases). The V gene lost 5 bases and the J gene lost 0 bases, with 9 bases spanning the gap. Per germline, CDR1 SGHRS and CDR2 YFSETQ. The CDR3 totals 14 residues. CDR3 in amino acids: CASRLQGSYNEQFF. The CDR3 region has the DNA TGCGCCAGCAGGTTGCAGGGCTCCTACAATGAGCAGTTCTTC.

The genes are TRBV28 and TRBJ1-2; D is perhaps TRBD1 (6 bases). The V end was cut by 5 bases, the J end by 8 bases, with 15 bases between. The germline CDR1 and CDR2 sequences are MDHEN and SYDVKM. This CDR3 has 13 residues. CDR3 in DNA: TGTGCCAGCAGTGGAACAGGGTATCGCGGCTACACCTTC. Its translation: CASSGTGYRGYTF.

The chain recombines TRBV7-9 with TRBJ2-3; 9 bases map to TRBD2. Trimming cost V 5 bases and J 0 bases; bases outside gene matches: 3. Germline V gene lookup returns CDR1 SEHNR and CDR2 FQNEAQ (reference sequence). The CDR3 totals 15 residues. CDR3 loop: CASSPTSGSTDTQYF. The CDR3 bases are TGTGCCAGCAGCCCGACTAGCGGTAGCACAGATACGCAGTATTTT.

The chain joins TRBV5-8 to TRBJ2-5; D not certain. The CDR3 has 14 residues. Germline V gene sequence: CDR1 SGHTS, CDR2 YDEGEE. The V end was cut by 6 bases, the J end by 4 bases, with 16 bases between. CDR3 sequence reads: CASIHLVAAETQYF. As DNA, the CDR3 is TGTGCCAGCATCCATCTAGTTGCGGCAGAGACCCAGTACTTC. The variable domain in full, with the rest retrieved from reference TRBV5-8 and TRBJ2-5, is EAGVTQSPTHLIKTRGQQATLRCSPISGHTSVYWYQQALGLGLQFLLWYDEGEERNRGNFPPRFSGRQFPNYSSELNVNALELEDSALYLCASIHLVAAETQYFGPGTRLLVL.

The rearrangement uses TRBV15 and TRBJ2-1, with D perhaps matching TRBD1 (5 bases). The V gene lost 4 bases and the J gene lost 4 bases, with 8 bases spanning the gap. The V gene's germline CDR1 is LNHNV and CDR2 YYDKDF (reference sequence). This CDR3 has 13 residues. The CDR3 sequence is CATSTDRYNEQFF. CDR3 sequence (DNA): TGTGCCACCAGCACCGACAGATACAATGAGCAGTTCTTC.

The J gene is TRBJ2-6, the V gene TRBV6-5; D remains unclear. Germline V gene lookup returns CDR1 MNHEY and CDR2 SVGAGI. Trimming left V 4 bases short and J 4 bases short, with 8 bases between. The CDR3 loop spans 14 amino acids. CDR3 in DNA: TGTGCCAGCAGTTCGAGGAACGGGGCCAACGTCCTGACTTTC. Its protein is CASSSRNGANVLTF.

The chain joins TRBV7-9 to TRBJ2-3; TRBD2 agrees at 7 bases. There are 16 residues in the CDR3. J gave up 1 base and V 4 bases, and 8 bases lay outside the gene matches. The germline CDR1 and CDR2 sequences are SEHNR and FQNEAQ (reference sequence). The CDR3 DNA reads as TGTGCCAGCAGCTCCTGGGAGGGGAGCGGCACAGATACGCAGTATTTT. It specifies CASSSWEGSGTDTQYF.

Details on this clone: One end of the junction is discordant with germline, which a read error may explain. This chain joins TRBV11-3 and TRBJ2-2, with 10 bases matching TRBD2. Germline V gives CDR1 SGHNT, CDR2 YENEEA. This CDR3 has 19 amino acids. CDR3 sequence: CASTLLRTSGSSNTGELFF. The CDR3, as DNA: TGTGCCAGCACCTTATTAAGGACTAGCGGCTCCTCGAACACCGGGGAGCTGTTTTTT.

This chain connects TRBV18 to TRBJ2-3; the match to TRBD2 covers 12 bases. Germline V gene sequence: CDR1 KGHSH, CDR2 LQKENI. The CDR3 runs to 17 residues. V gave up 3 bases and J gave up 2 bases; unmatched junction bases: 6. DNA for the CDR3: TGTGCCAGCTCACCGGCGGCTAGCGGGAGGGCCACAGATACGCAGTATTTT. Its translation is CASSPAASGRATDTQYF.

V and J are TRBV5-1 and TRBJ2-5; the match to TRBD2 covers 11 bases. The CDR3 consists of 16 residues. V lost 3 bases to trimming and J lost 1 base; unmatched junction nucleotides: 5. In germline, CDR1 is SGHRS, CDR2 YFSETQ. The CDR3 DNA follows: TGCGCCAGCAGCTACGGGACTAGCGGAGGCCAAGAGACCCAGTACTTC. Translation: CASSYGTSGGQETQYF.

The chain has TRBV30 and TRBJ2-7, with a weak D call TRBD1 (7 bases). This CDR3 region has 12 residues. V lost 5 bases and J 4 bases, leaving 12 bases between the germline ends. Germline CDR1 and CDR2: GTSNPN and SVGIG (reference sequence). CDR3 DNA: TGTGCCTGGGGAGGGGGCACTTACGAGCAGTACTTC. It is translated as CAWGGGTYEQYF.

V is TRBV19 and J is TRBJ1-2; TRBD1 might be the D (6 bases). The germline CDR1 and CDR2 sequences are LNHDA and SQIVND (reference sequence). The ends were cut back, 3 bases at V and 6 bases at J, with 23 bases in the middle. The CDR3 is 17 residues long. The CDR3 protein is CASSIFGGHDSWNGYTF. The DNA of the CDR3 is TGTGCCAGTAGTATCTTCGGGGGGCATGATTCGTGGAATGGCTACACCTTC.

The V call is TRBV7-9, the J call TRBJ2-3; TRBD2 aligns across 7 bases. This CDR3 region has 13 residues. Germline trimming cut 5 bases from V and 6 bases from J; bases unmatched to any gene: 5. Germline V gene lookup returns CDR1 SEHNR and CDR2 FQNEAQ (reference sequence). The CDR3 protein is CASSPKGGDTQYF. In nucleotides, the CDR3 is TGTGCCAGCAGCCCCAAGGGAGGGGATACGCAGTATTTT.

The chain joins TRBV11-2 to TRBJ2-2; D gene ambiguous. Germline CDR1 and CDR2: SGHAT and FQNNGV. Trimming shortened V by 1 base and J by 7 bases, and 7 bases separated the two germline ends. This CDR3 region has 13 residues. The CDR3 reads CASSLVSDGELFF. CDR3 DNA sequence: TGTGCCAGCAGCTTAGTTTCAGACGGGGAGCTGTTTTTT.

The rearrangement joins TRBV28 to TRBJ2-1; D possibly corresponds to TRBD1 (7 bases). This CDR3 is built from 15 residues. CDR1 and CDR2 from the germline V gene are MDHEN and SYDVKM. V lost 5 bases to trimming and J lost 5 bases, with 16 bases between them. The CDR3 is CASSTPRRGHNEQFF. For the CDR3, the DNA is TGTGCCAGCAGTACACCTAGGAGGGGGCACAATGAGCAGTTCTTC.

This chain links TRBV5-1 with TRBJ2-5, with D possibly TRBD2 on 5 matching bases. V was trimmed by 0 bases and J by 2 bases, leaving 17 bases between them. The CDR3 totals 17 residues. The germline V gene has CDR1 SGHRS and CDR2 YFSETQ. The CDR3 nucleotides are TGCGCCAGCAGCTTGGGAGTATCCGCTCAGCGGCAAGAGACCCAGTACTTC. Encoded protein: CASSLGVSAQRQETQYF.

J is TRBJ2-7 and V is TRBV5-4, with D possibly matching TRBD2 (5 bases). The CDR3 consists of 14 residues. The V end was cut by 4 bases, the J end by 0 bases, with 11 bases between. Germline V CDR1 and CDR2: SGHNT, YYREEE (reference sequence). CDR3: CASSRSASSYEQYV. In DNA, the CDR3 is TGTGCCAGCAGCCGTAGCGCGAGCTCCTACGAGCAGTACGTC.

This clone counts as medium-sized by frequency. The chain uses TRBV5-1 and TRBJ1-4; 8 bases map to TRBD1. The length of the CDR3 is 15 residues. The V gene's germline CDR1 is SGHRS and CDR2 YFSETQ. The V and J ends lost 1 base and 5 bases, in that order; junction bases with no gene match: 4. CDR3 region: CASSLQDRVNEKLFF. The CDR3 region has the DNA TGCGCCAGCAGCTTGCAGGACAGGGTCAATGAAAAACTGTTTTTT.

The gene calls are TRBV5-1 and TRBJ2-1; 9 nucleotides line up with TRBD2. CDR3 size: 17 residues. Germline-derived CDR1 and CDR2 are SGHRS and YFSETQ. V was clipped by 3 bases and J by 7 bases; unmatched bases: 14. The CDR3: CASSSYGGRAGTNEQFF. The CDR3 bases are TGCGCCAGCAGCTCCTATGGCGGGAGGGCCGGAACAAATGAGCAGTTCTTC.

The J gene is TRBJ1-1, the V gene TRBV19, with a weak D call TRBD1 (5 bases). Germline CDR1 LNHDA, CDR2 SQIVND (reference sequence). The CDR3 extends over 13 amino acids. The V gene lost 3 bases and the J gene lost 8 bases, with 13 bases spanning the gap. CDR3 residues: CASSISGVGEAFF. The CDR3 DNA reads as TGTGCCAGTAGTATTTCGGGGGTTGGGGAAGCTTTCTTT.

The chain recombines TRBV5-1 with TRBJ1-6; D is ambiguous. The CDR3 consists of 13 residues. Germline V CDR1 and CDR2: SGHRS, YFSETQ. Between the trimmed V and J ends, which lost 0 bases and 8 bases, there was a span of 6 bases. CDR3: CASSLVADSPLHF. The CDR3 DNA reads as TGCGCCAGCAGCTTGGTCGCGGATTCACCCCTCCACTTT.

About this clone: The conserved phenylalanine or tryptophan is not found at the CDR3 terminus, so this likely reflects a read error. The DNA is left out, because the CDR3 cannot be placed on it with certainty; the CDR3 is given as TCRdb lists it. The chain has TRBV9 and TRBJ2-2; TRBD1 reflects the table's D call only, with no check against the DNA. The CDR3 length equals 10 residues, ends included. Germline V lookup: CDR1 SGDLS, CDR2 YYNGEE. The CDR3 here is CASSVRQENH.

The chain joins TRBV28 to TRBJ2-2, with D perhaps matching TRBD1 (6 bases). The ends were cut back, 4 bases at V and 2 bases at J, with 20 bases in the middle. CDR1 is MDHEN and CDR2 is SYDVKM in the germline V gene. The CDR3 is 18 residues long. Written as DNA, the CDR3 is TGTGCCAGCAGTTGGCTTCTTGGACAGCCTGATAACACCGGGGAGCTGTTTTTT. Protein product: CASSWLLGQPDNTGELFF.

The chain has TRBV4-2 and TRBJ1-4; the D is unclear. This CDR3 is 17 amino acids long. V was cut by 4 bases and J by 4 bases, with 19 bases left in between. Per the germline V gene, CDR1 is LGHNA and CDR2 is YNFKEQ. CDR3 sequence (DNA): TGTGCCAGCAGCCCTGATGGCCCCGCAGGACTTAATGAAAAACTGTTTTTT. Protein product: CASSPDGPAGLNEKLFF.

V is TRBV28 and J is TRBJ2-7, with TRBD2 as a possible D gene (6 bases). The germline gives CDR1 MDHEN, CDR2 SYDVKM. This CDR3 is built from 12 residues. Deletions cut 1 base from V and 7 bases from J, with 8 bases between. The CDR3 spells CASSLSAGEQYF. The DNA for the CDR3 is TGTGCCAGCAGTTTATCCGCGGGGGAGCAGTACTTC.

The chain couples TRBV29-1 to TRBJ2-5, with 8 positions matching TRBD2. CDR3 length: 15 residues. Per the germline V gene, CDR1 is SQVTM and CDR2 is ANQGSEA. The V and J ends lost 5 bases and 5 bases, in that order; junction bases with no gene match: 13. The CDR3 DNA reads as TGCAGCGTTTCAGCCGGGACTAGTTCCTTGGAGACCCAGTACTTC. Protein product: CSVSAGTSSLETQYF.

The V call is TRBV5-4, the J call TRBJ2-2; D is uncertain. Trimming removed 4 bases from V and 0 bases from J, with 7 bases in between. This CDR3 comprises 14 residues. CDR1 and CDR2 (germline): SGHNT, YYREEE (reference sequence). CDR3 region: CASSLVPNTGELFF. The CDR3 coding sequence is TGTGCCAGCAGCCTCGTTCCGAACACCGGGGAGCTGTTTTTT.

CDR3 in DNA: TGTGCCAGCTCATTCGGACTAGCGGGATCCGGAGTCGGTCATGAGCAGTTCTTC. It translates to CASSFGLAGSGVGHEQFF. The J gene is TRBJ2-1, the V gene TRBV18; 12 bases are a match to TRBD2. V lost 5 bases to trimming and J lost 8 bases; unmatched junction nucleotides: 16. From germline, CDR1 is KGHSH and CDR2 LQKENI. This CDR3 has 18 residues.

The chain has TRBV4-1 and TRBJ2-1; 10 bases map to TRBD2. V gave up 0 bases and J gave up 9 bases; unmatched junction bases: 8. The germline gives CDR1 MGHRA, CDR2 YSYEKL. The CDR3 contains 16 residues. CDR3 nucleotide sequence: TGCGCCAGCAGCCAAGAAGGGGCTAGCGGGAGTGGTGAGCAGTTCTTC. Translated: CASSQEGASGSGEQFF.

The chain uses TRBV9 and TRBJ2-5; 13 nucleotides align to TRBD2. Germline CDR1 is SGDLS and CDR2 is YYNGEE. The CDR3 has 17 residues. V lost 0 bases to trimming and J lost 2 bases; unmatched junction nucleotides: 4. CDR3 region: CASSVAGTSGTQETQYF. The CDR3 DNA is TGTGCCAGCAGCGTAGCTGGGACTAGCGGGACTCAAGAGACCCAGTACTTC.